This TCR beta chain derives from a study of a mutant IDH1 vaccine in newly diagnosed glioma. Study context: Initiation of the vaccine course occurred 4-6 weeks after radiotherapy alone, or alongside temozolomide cycles. Treated patients showed a male proportion of approximately 62%, a female proportion of roughly 38%, and a mean age of around 40 years.

This CDR3 contains 13 residues. The germline V gene encodes CDR1 SEHNR and CDR2 FQNEAQ (reference sequence). The V end was cut by 0 bases, the J end by 10 bases, with 12 bases between. Findings and caveats of the study: Alterations occurring in top peripheral T cell clonotypes seemed unrelated to pseudoprogression.

Remarks on this clone: Its antigen is unidentified.

Stated time point: week 11, during vaccination. Doses comprised 300 ug of mutant IDH1 20-mer peptide each, plus topical imiquimod. Every donor had a new WHO grade 3 or 4 astrocytoma that was IDH1-mutant, with loss of nuclear ATRX. Libraries were prepared by immunoSEQ multiplex PCR; TCRdb keeps only in-frame clonotypes and omits some of them. The table records 110,000 or so clones, roughly 90% of them present only once. Here the sequenced sample was PBMCs, taken from a glioma patient whose treatment included an IDH1 peptide vaccine. This TCR came from a woman between 50 and 59 years old with glioma. The chain couples TRBV7-9 to TRBJ1-1, with D uncertain. DNA of the CDR3: TGTGCCAGCAGCTTAGCTTCTGGACTTGGAGCTTTCTTT. Translated, it gives CASSLASGLGAFF.